This T cell receptor (beta chain) was captured by sequencing in a study of T cells in Graves' hyperthyroidism and ophthalmopathy. This CDR3 contains 14 residues. Germline assignment: CDR1 SGHRS and CDR2 YFSETQ. The V and J ends lost 2 bases and 1 base respectively, with 10 bases between them. Clinical symptoms, serum thyroxine, TRAb, thyroid ultrasound and orbital computed tomography established diagnosis. This clonotype was seen at least ten times. From RNA transcripts, TCR beta CDR3 regions were amplified. A first-round RT-PCR of the TCR CDR3 used the HTBI primer set. TCRdb redid the calling of the multiplex PCR reads with MiXCR, one entry per CDR3 protein. This table holds 550,000 to 650,000 distinct CDR3 sequences, around 13% found once.

The sequence derives from a woman younger than 45 with Graves' hyperthyroidism that later progressed to Graves' ophthalmopathy. V gene TRBV5-1 combines with J gene TRBJ2-7; D gene unclear. The specimen sequenced was blood. The CDR3 region has the DNA TGCGCCAGCAGCTTTACGGCGGTTTCCTACGAGCAGTACTTC. It translates to CASSFTAVSYEQYF.